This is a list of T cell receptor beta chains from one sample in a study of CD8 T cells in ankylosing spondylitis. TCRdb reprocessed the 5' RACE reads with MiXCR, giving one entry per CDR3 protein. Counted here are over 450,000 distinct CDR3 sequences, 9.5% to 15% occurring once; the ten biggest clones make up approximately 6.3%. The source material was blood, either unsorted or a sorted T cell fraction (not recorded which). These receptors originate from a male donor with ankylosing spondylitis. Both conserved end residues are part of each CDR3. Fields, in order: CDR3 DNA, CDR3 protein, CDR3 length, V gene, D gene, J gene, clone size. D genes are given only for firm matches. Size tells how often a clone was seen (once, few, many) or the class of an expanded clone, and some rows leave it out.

CDR3 DNA: TGTGCCACCAGTGATAGCGGGACAGCCACTACCGGGGAGCTGTTTTTT; CDR3 protein: CATSDSGTATTGELFF; CDR3 length: 16; V gene: TRBV24-1; D gene: -; J gene: TRBJ2-2; clone size: few
CDR3 DNA: TGTGCCAGCAGTGTCAGCGGGACCGGGACAGATACGCAGTATTTT; CDR3 protein: CASSVSGTGTDTQYF; CDR3 length: 15; V gene: TRBV6-4; D gene: TRBD2; J gene: TRBJ2-3; clone size: few
CDR3 DNA: TGTGCCAGTAGTACTACGTGGCTTGGTCAGCCCCAGCATTTT; CDR3 protein: CASSTTWLGQPQHF; CDR3 length: 14; V gene: TRBV19; D gene: -; J gene: TRBJ1-5; clone size: -
CDR3 DNA: TGCAGCGTTGTAGGACAGCCAACCGAAGCTTTCTTT; CDR3 protein: CSVVGQPTEAFF; CDR3 length: 12; V gene: TRBV29-1; D gene: -; J gene: TRBJ1-1; clone size: few
CDR3 DNA: TGCGCCAGCAGTCCTGAGTCGAACACCGGGGAGCTGTTTTTT; CDR3 protein: CASSPESNTGELFF; CDR3 length: 14; V gene: TRBV5-1; D gene: -; J gene: TRBJ2-2; clone size: -
CDR3 DNA: TGTGCCAGCAGTGAAGAGCGGGAGGGCTACAATGAGCAGTTCTTC; CDR3 protein: CASSEEREGYNEQFF; CDR3 length: 15; V gene: TRBV2; D gene: TRBD2; J gene: TRBJ2-1; clone size: -
CDR3 DNA: TGTGCCAGCAGGGTCGACAGGGCTTCCTACGAGCAGTACTTC; CDR3 protein: CASRVDRASYEQYF; CDR3 length: 14; V gene: TRBV2; D gene: TRBD1; J gene: TRBJ2-7; clone size: -
CDR3 DNA: TGCGCCAGCAGAATGTCGCAGGGAAACACCATATATTTT; CDR3 protein: CASRMSQGNTIYF; CDR3 length: 13; V gene: TRBV5-1; D gene: -; J gene: TRBJ1-3; clone size: -
CDR3 DNA: TGTGCCAGCAGCTCTGGACAGTGGAACTATGGCTACACCTTC; CDR3 protein: CASSSGQWNYGYTF; CDR3 length: 14; V gene: TRBV11-2; D gene: -; J gene: TRBJ1-2; clone size: -
CDR3 DNA: TGTGCCAGCAGCGTTACAAACCGCTCCTACAATGAGCAGTTCTTC; CDR3 protein: CASSVTNRSYNEQFF; CDR3 length: 15; V gene: TRBV2; D gene: -; J gene: TRBJ2-1; clone size: few
CDR3 DNA: TGCAGCGCAGGGACAGGGGGTTATCGAGAGACCCAGTACTTC; CDR3 protein: CSAGTGGYRETQYF; CDR3 length: 14; V gene: TRBV29-1; D gene: TRBD1; J gene: TRBJ2-5; clone size: -
CDR3 DNA: TGTGCCAGCACCAAATACGGGACAGTACCATTGCAATACACAGATACGCAGTATTTT; CDR3 protein: CASTKYGTVPLQYTDTQYF; CDR3 length: 19; V gene: TRBV27; D gene: TRBD1; J gene: TRBJ2-3; clone size: many
CDR3 DNA: TGTGCCAGCAGTCCTGGACTAGCGGGAGGAATAGATACGCAGTATTTT; CDR3 protein: CASSPGLAGGIDTQYF; CDR3 length: 16; V gene: TRBV12-3/TRBV12-4; D gene: TRBD2; J gene: TRBJ2-3; clone size: few
CDR3 DNA: TGCAGTGCTTCCCCCGGACAGGGCCACTATGGCTACACCTTC; CDR3 protein: CSASPGQGHYGYTF; CDR3 length: 14; V gene: TRBV20-1; D gene: TRBD1; J gene: TRBJ1-2; clone size: few
CDR3 DNA: TGTGCCAGCAGCCAAGTTCCCAGGGGCGATCAGCCCCAGCATTTT; CDR3 protein: CASSQVPRGDQPQHF; CDR3 length: 15; V gene: TRBV4-2; D gene: -; J gene: TRBJ1-5; clone size: few
CDR3 DNA: TGTGCCAGCAGCATCCGGAATGCCTACGAGCAGTACTTC; CDR3 protein: CASSIRNAYEQYF; CDR3 length: 13; V gene: TRBV3-1; D gene: -; J gene: TRBJ2-7; clone size: -
CDR3 DNA: TGTGCCAGCAGCTCAACCCCGGGACTGGGAGCTTTCTTT; CDR3 protein: CASSSTPGLGAFF; CDR3 length: 13; V gene: TRBV7-2; D gene: -; J gene: TRBJ1-1; clone size: few